This T cell receptor (beta chain) was sequenced during a study of human T cells and chemical hapten exposure (dated by TCRdb to about 2021). Regarding the study in general: For sensitization, 2% DPC in acetone was applied to a roughly 2 cm by roughly 2 cm area of upper inner arm skin. Throughout the study period of roughly 24 weeks, patients also received therapeutic DPC doses to the scalp every week. Patch testing was performed on the upper back with Finn chambers containing 0.01% DPC, and the patch tests were scored after 6 days according to International Contact Dermatitis Research Group standards. The patient cohort, mostly female, included alopecia areata with under or over 50% scalp involvement, alopecia totalis and alopecia universalis. The libraries were sequenced as a pool, and the TCR yield per sample differed mostly because of small variations in library volumes within the pool. This study followed changes in the peripheral blood TCR repertoire in vivo during primary and secondary sensitization of alopecia patients to the hapten diphenylcyclopropenone (DPC). Blood samples were taken from patients before sensitization (week 0) and at 2, 6 and about 24 weeks after DPC sensitization. Around 30 alopecia patients provided blood for TCR sequencing at one to four time points (pre-sensitization, 2, 6 and 24 weeks).

This clonotype was counted a few times. The specificity of this receptor is unknown. Base-call qualities are not available, and no considerably larger clone is one nucleotide away. The label giving this sample's time point can be read as: patch test 1, 2 weeks after DPC sensitization. The treatment or condition label on this specimen signifies: therapeutic diphenylcyclopropenone sensitization with weekly scalp DPC. At each patch-test visit, blood was drawn before the patch test was applied. Eligible patients were aged 18 to 70, diagnosed with alopecia, deemed suitable for DPC therapy, and excluded if pregnant. Total RNA was extracted from unfractionated whole blood that had been collected in Tempus Blood RNA tubes. The library relied on RACE. Instrument on record: NextSeq 500. Library preparation attached unique molecular identifiers to individual cDNA molecules for quantitative, reproducible TCR counting. From each blood RNA sample, both TCR alpha and TCR beta chains were sequenced. On the study's bioinformatics: A median of about 87,000 TCRs per sample was observed, with a range of 23,224 to 690,600. V, J and CDR3 annotation of the TCR reads was carried out using the Decombinator software suite. For the PS versus PT1 abundance plots, all samples were subsampled to the same number of TCRs (28,000). Expanded TCRs were defined as absent before sensitization and observed at least eight times at the 2-week time point. Using fastp at Q25 and MiXCR, TCRdb reprocessed the public reads and kept productive beta chains. Rows are unified per CDR3 protein, each entry keeping the most common DNA and genes. Here the V and J calls rest on TCRdb's processing, not on the authors' analysis. This sample comprises approximately 400,000 distinct CDR3 sequences, roughly 4.8% of them detected only once. The ten largest clonotypes hold under 3% of the sample.

The research as a whole found: Because all patients had alopecia, a presumed autoimmune disease, the immune response of the patients might differ from that of healthy individuals. Repeated subsampling changed both the strength of the expansion versus patch-test correlation and the threshold at which that correlation became significant. Patch test score correlated positively with the number of PT1 expanded TCRs, reaching significance at thresholds 8, 16 and 32 but not at 4. Compared with pre-sensitization or healthy control sets, expanded TCRs formed significantly more large CDR3 similarity clusters, which is consistent with antigen-driven responses. No change with DPC sensitization was found in the number of TCRs above 1 in 1000 frequency, and no evidence of global repertoire structure alterations was found.

The sample in question was whole blood, obtained in connection with sensitization to the hapten diphenylcyclopropenone (DPC). This sequence was found in a woman in her fifties or sixties with alopecia areata. Some clones in this sample may be carry-over from other donors' samples.

The nucleotides read TGCGCCAGCAGCCAAGATTTGGCTCGCGGGGGGGTTAGCACAGATACGCAGTATTTT. Its protein product is CASSQDLARGGVSTDTQYF. The chain joins TRBV4-1 to TRBJ2-3, and 9 bases in between align with TRBD2. The CDR3 goes from the cysteine to the phenylalanine over 19 residues. Kept here is only the CDR3 DNA, which spans 57 bases and is read in frame from base 1. Trimming accounts for 0 bases at V and 0 bases at J, while the number of junction bases matched to no gene is 10. Based on the germline V gene, the CDR1 and CDR2 sequences are MGHRA and YSYEKL.